The clone carrying this T cell receptor beta chain was recorded at least ten times. The antigen remains unidentified. The cDNA had a unique molecular identifier and a template-switch universal primer site. Each CDR3 protein is one row after TCRdb ran MiXCR on the 5' RACE reads. The data contain roughly 710,000 distinct CDR3 sequences, over 5% of them singletons. These data come from a study of identical twins. General observations from the study: Its conclusions, products of cross-sectional statistical analysis, did not come from following the same donors. Sequences that were beta out-of-frame showed weaker excess twin sharing.

CDR1 MNHNS and CDR2 SASEGT come from the germline V gene. With V trimmed by 6 bases and J by 4 bases, 8 bases remained unmatched. CDR3 size: 15 residues. This chain connects TRBV6-1 to TRBJ2-5; TRBD2 matches 10 bases. The sample consisted of naive T cells sorted from blood. This clonotype was obtained from a young man in good health. In DNA, the CDR3 is TGTGCCAGCAGCCCCCTAGCGGGAGTACGAGAGACCCAGTACTTC. This encodes CASSPLAGVRETQYF.